Given below is one T cell receptor beta chain in context. Its antigen remains unidentified. The data derive from a study of T-cell memory formation after mild COVID-19. TCR alpha and TCR beta cDNA libraries carrying sample barcodes and UMIs came from 5'RACE with constant-segment primers. A single record per CDR3 protein comes from TCRdb applying MiXCR to the 5' RACE reads. The sample lists roughly 550,000 distinct CDR3 sequences, around 20% occurring once. V was pared by 4 bases and J by 5 bases, with 12 bases between. This CDR3 region has 14 residues. Germline V gene sequence: CDR1 SGHAT, CDR2 FQNNGV. Study outcomes and limitations: The study found contracting CD4+ clones mainly in CM and EM and contracting CD8+ clones in EMRA.

V is TRBV11-2 and J is TRBJ1-3; TRBD1 might be the D (6 bases). The sequence was obtained from an adult woman who had mild COVID-19 (a few samples of this study predate the infection). Cell type and time point are not known. Sequences were obtained from PBMCs or a T cell subset sorted from them (not recorded which). Here the CDR3 reads CASSSVTGRNTIYF. DNA for the CDR3: TGTGCCAGCAGCTCAGTGACAGGTCGAAACACCATATATTTT. The variable domain in full, with the rest retrieved from reference TRBV11-2 and TRBJ1-3, is EAGVAQSPRYKIIEKRQSVAFWCNPISGHATLYWYQQILGQGPKLLIQFQNNGVVDDSQLPKDRFSAERLKGVDSTLKIQPAKLEDSAVYLCASSSVTGRNTIYFGEGSWLTVV.